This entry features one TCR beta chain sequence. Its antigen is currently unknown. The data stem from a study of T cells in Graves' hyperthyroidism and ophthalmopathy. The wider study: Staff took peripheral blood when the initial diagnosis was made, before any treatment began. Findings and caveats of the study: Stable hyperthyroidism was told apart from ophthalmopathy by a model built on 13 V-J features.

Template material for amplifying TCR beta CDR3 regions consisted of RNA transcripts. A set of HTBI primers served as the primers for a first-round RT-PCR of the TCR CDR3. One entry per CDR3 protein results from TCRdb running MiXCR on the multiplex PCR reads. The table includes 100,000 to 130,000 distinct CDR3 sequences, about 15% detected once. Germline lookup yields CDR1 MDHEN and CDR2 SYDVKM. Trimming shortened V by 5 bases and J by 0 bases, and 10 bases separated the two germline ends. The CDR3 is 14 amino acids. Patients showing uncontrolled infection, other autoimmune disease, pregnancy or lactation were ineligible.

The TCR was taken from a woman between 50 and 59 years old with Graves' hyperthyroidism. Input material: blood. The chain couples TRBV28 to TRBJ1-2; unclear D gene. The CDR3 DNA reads TGTGCCAGCAGTCGGGCCACCTCTAACTATGGCTACACCTTC. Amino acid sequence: CASSRATSNYGYTF.